Included here is one T cell receptor (beta chain) sequence, with context. Its antigen is unidentified. This CDR3 has 15 residues. The junction had 9 bases not matched to a gene; V was cut back by 5 bases and J by 6 bases. In germline, CDR1 is MNHEY, CDR2 SMNVEV (reference sequence). Only in-frame clones appear in the TCRdb table, and some are missing; sequencing was by immunoSEQ multiplex PCR. The repertoire includes tens of thousands of clones, more than 75% of them detected once, and 16% sits in the top ten. This specimen belongs to a study of PD-L1 blockade in urothelial cancer. Regarding the study as a whole: Below-median pretreatment blood TCR clonality was a predictor of better survival.

The clonotype was recovered from a man between 60 and 75 years old with urothelial cancer. The gene calls are TRBV27 and TRBJ1-5; 8 bases are a match to TRBD1. The input for sequencing was PBMCs, taken around atezolizumab (anti-PD-L1) treatment. The CDR3 loop is CASSVTGVSSQPQHF. As DNA, the CDR3 is TGTGCCAGCAGTGTGACAGGGGTGTCTTCTCAGCCCCAGCATTTT.